This TCR beta chain emerged from a study of blood T cells in healthy people across ages. Points from the study as a whole: Among T cells, TCR beta diversity per million cells dropped roughly linearly as age rose.

Alongside a J-beta primer mix, a sample-barcoded 5' primer served in a second PCR lasting about 6 to 11 cycles. MiXCR, run by TCRdb on the 5' RACE reads, gives a single entry per CDR3 protein. The table lists more than 1,400,000 distinct CDR3 sequences, approximately 38% of them singletons. Germline-derived CDR1 and CDR2 are MGHRA and YSYEKL. The V end was cut by 4 bases, the J end by 3 bases, with 15 bases between. CDR3 length: 15 amino acids. Remarks on this clonotype: Its antigen is unknown.

The J gene is TRBJ2-5, the V gene TRBV4-1; D is uncertain. The specimen was blood. The receptor was isolated from a woman aged 18-30 years in good health. CDR3 DNA: TGCGCCAGCAGCCTCCTCCCCTCCTTCGAAGAGACCCAGTACTTC. Protein: CASSLLPSFEETQYF.